A selection of T cell receptor beta chains follows, all from one sample in a study of blood T cells in healthy people across ages. In TCRdb, the 5' RACE reads were re-called with MiXCR into one record per CDR3 protein. The sample includes 1.5 million to 2 million distinct CDR3 sequences, roughly two fifths of them seen just once. Sequencing input: blood. The receptors derive from a human donor in good health. CDR3s include the opening cysteine and the closing phenylalanine or tryptophan. The D gene is left open where the match is weak. Not every row has a clone size; where given, it reads once, few, many or a size class.

J,V,D,size,CDR3,DNA
TRBJ2-3,TRBV20-1,NA,NA,CSAPVGGATDTQYF,TGCAGTGCGCCGGTTGGGGGGGCGACAGATACGCAGTATTTT
TRBJ2-7,TRBV28,TRBD2,many,CASRPSGGAYEQYF,TGTGCCAGCAGACCTAGCGGGGGGGCCTACGAGCAGTACTTC
TRBJ2-1,TRBV4-1,TRBD2,once,CASSRNLASGGAEQFF,TGCGCCAGCAGTCGTAACCTAGCTAGCGGGGGGGCCGAGCAGTTCTTC
TRBJ2-1,TRBV7-2,TRBD2,NA,CASSDPRLAGVYNEQFF,TGTGCCAGCAGCGACCCCCGACTAGCGGGGGTATACAATGAGCAGTTCTTC
TRBJ2-5,TRBV7-2,TRBD2,NA,CAGGREPGETQYF,TGTGCCGGAGGGCGGGAGCCAGGGGAGACCCAGTACTTC
TRBJ2-7,TRBV7-6,NA,NA,CASSLILGRSSYEQYF,TGTGCCAGCAGCCTGATACTTGGGAGAAGCTCCTACGAGCAGTACTTC
TRBJ1-4,TRBV5-1,NA,NA,CASSQESANEKLFF,TGCGCCAGCAGCCAGGAGTCGGCTAATGAAAAACTGTTTTTT
TRBJ2-4,TRBV7-9,NA,NA,CASSPVSQGDIQYF,TGTGCCAGCAGCCCAGTTAGTCAGGGCGACATTCAGTACTTC
TRBJ1-1,TRBV11-3,NA,NA,CAGSPGGVNTEAFF,TGTGCCGGCAGCCCGGGGGGGGTAAACACTGAAGCTTTCTTT
TRBJ2-7,TRBV25-1,NA,NA,CASSEEGGAVDEQYF,TGTGCCAGCAGTGAAGAGGGGGGGGCGGTCGACGAGCAGTACTTC
TRBJ2-1,TRBV6-2/TRBV6-3,NA,many,CASSYLTRNEQFF,TGTGCCAGCAGTTACTTGACCCGCAATGAGCAGTTCTTC
TRBJ2-1,TRBV19,NA,NA,CASSSERGAQQFF,TGTGCCAGTAGTTCGGAAAGGGGGGCGCAACAGTTCTTC
TRBJ1-6,TRBV6-5,TRBD1,few,CASSYGDRGSPLHF,TGTGCCAGCAGTTACGGGGACAGGGGTTCACCCCTCCACTTT
TRBJ2-1,TRBV7-6,NA,NA,CASSLGQDPYNEQFF,TGTGCCAGCAGCTTAGGACAGGATCCGTACAATGAGCAGTTCTTC
TRBJ2-7,TRBV4-3,NA,many,CASSQDGESEQYF,TGCGCCAGCAGCCAAGATGGGGAAAGCGAGCAGTACTTC
TRBJ2-6,TRBV7-6,NA,few,CASRERMGSGANVLTF,TGTGCCAGCCGGGAAAGGATGGGCTCTGGGGCCAACGTCCTGACTTTC
TRBJ2-1,TRBV4-3,NA,few,CASSPHRASSSYNEQFF,TGCGCCAGCAGCCCCCACCGGGCCTCGAGCTCCTACAATGAGCAGTTCTTC
TRBJ1-1,TRBV19,NA,NA,CASSPLSLTAEAFF,TGTGCCAGTAGTCCTCTTTCCCTGACAGCTGAAGCTTTCTTT
TRBJ2-3,TRBV3-1,NA,NA,CASSQSRGNIRTDTQYF,TGTGCCAGCAGCCAATCGCGGGGAAACATACGCACAGATACGCAGTATTTT
TRBJ2-6,TRBV5-1,NA,few,CASSLLVARGEQSGANVLTF,TGCGCCAGCAGCTTGTTGGTGGCTAGGGGGGAACAATCTGGGGCCAACGTCCTGACTTTC
TRBJ2-7,TRBV12-3/TRBV12-4,NA,NA,CASSLGDRFDEQYF,TGTGCCAGCAGTTTAGGGGACCGATTCGACGAGCAGTACTTC
TRBJ2-3,TRBV7-2,TRBD2,NA,CASSFTLAGGKGGTQYF,TGTGCCAGCAGCTTTACTTTAGCGGGAGGGAAAGGAGGTACGCAGTATTTT
TRBJ1-1,TRBV6-5,NA,few,CASSYDRNVNTEAFF,TGTGCCAGCAGTTACGACAGGAACGTGAACACTGAAGCTTTCTTT
TRBJ1-4,TRBV12-3/TRBV12-4,NA,few,CASSLGHADGKLFF,TGTGCCAGCAGTTTGGGCCATGCGGATGGGAAACTGTTTTTT
TRBJ1-2,TRBV12-3/TRBV12-4,TRBD1,NA,CASSLEGGQDYGYTF,TGTGCCAGCAGTTTAGAAGGGGGACAGGACTATGGCTACACCTTC
TRBJ2-1,TRBV11-3,NA,NA,CASSDRTGVSEQFF,TGTGCCAGCAGCGACCGGACTGGGGTCAGTGAGCAGTTCTTC
TRBJ1-3,TRBV9,NA,NA,CASSPPGAGNTIYF,TGTGCCAGCAGCCCGCCCGGGGCTGGAAACACCATATATTTT
TRBJ2-3,TRBV20-1,TRBD2,few,CSARRTSGSTDTQYF,TGCAGTGCTAGGAGGACTAGCGGGAGCACAGATACGCAGTATTTT
TRBJ1-4,TRBV27,NA,NA,CASSLRTEMNEKLFF,TGTGCCAGCAGTTTACGGACAGAGATGAATGAAAAACTGTTTTTT
TRBJ2-3,TRBV12-3/TRBV12-4,TRBD2,NA,CASTPSGGDSTDAQYF,TGTGCCAGCACCCCGTCCGGGGGGGATAGCACAGATGCGCAGTATTTT
TRBJ1-1,TRBV20-1,NA,NA,CSATGSSEAFF,TGCAGTGCTACTGGCAGTTCTGAAGCTTTCTTT
TRBJ2-1,TRBV10-3,TRBD1,NA,CAISGRQGIDEQFF,TGTGCCATCAGTGGAAGACAGGGCATCGATGAGCAGTTCTTC
TRBJ2-5,TRBV2,NA,NA,CASSERKGLETQYF,TGTGCCAGCAGTGAACGTAAAGGGTTAGAGACCCAGTACTTC
TRBJ2-7,TRBV15,NA,NA,CATSRETAGEQYF,TGTGCCACCAGTCGAGAGACAGCAGGCGAGCAGTACTTC
TRBJ2-5,TRBV4-1,NA,few,CASSQEVAQGERPYF,TGCGCCAGCAGCCAAGAGGTGGCCCAGGGCGAGCGCCCGTACTTC
TRBJ2-5,TRBV3-1,NA,few,CASSQLSETQYF,TGTGCCAGCAGCCAGCTCTCAGAGACCCAGTACTTC
TRBJ2-7,TRBV7-2,NA,many,CASSLVQGSYEQYF,TGTGCCAGCAGCTTAGTACAGGGTTCCTACGAGCAGTACTTC
TRBJ1-2,TRBV12-3/TRBV12-4,NA,NA,CASDPQGLYGYTF,TGTGCCAGCGACCCCCAGGGACTCTATGGCTACACCTTC
TRBJ1-1,TRBV20-1,TRBD1,NA,CSARAPDRGRGEAFF,TGCAGTGCGAGAGCCCCGGACAGGGGGCGAGGTGAAGCTTTCTTT
TRBJ2-7,TRBV10-3,NA,many,CAISEPGLITYEQYF,TGTGCCATCAGTGAACCGGGACTGATAACCTACGAGCAGTACTTC
TRBJ2-7,TRBV20-1,TRBD1,few,CSARRRDRETYEQYF,TGCAGTGCCAGGAGAAGGGACAGGGAAACCTACGAGCAGTACTTC
TRBJ2-3,TRBV11-3,TRBD1,NA,CPSSGSTGTGSTDTQYF,TGTCCAAGCTCAGGGTCAACCGGGACAGGGAGCACAGATACGCAGTATTTT
TRBJ2-5,TRBV29-1,TRBD2,NA,CSVDPSGAPGTQYF,TGCAGCGTTGACCCTAGCGGGGCCCCCGGGACCCAGTACTTC
TRBJ1-2,TRBV7-2,NA,few,CASSLVPADREGGYTF,TGTGCCAGCAGCTTAGTGCCCGCTGATAGGGAGGGTGGCTACACCTTC
TRBJ1-5,TRBV4-2,NA,few,CASSQEVSQPQHF,TGTGCCAGCAGCCAAGAAGTATCCCAGCCCCAGCATTTT
TRBJ2-1,TRBV4-3,TRBD2,NA,CASSQDLSGAIGNEQFF,TGCGCCAGCAGCCAAGATCTGAGCGGGGCGATTGGGAATGAGCAGTTCTTC
TRBJ2-7,TRBV4-2,TRBD2,NA,CASSQDSLAGARYEQYF,TGTGCCAGCAGCCAAGATTCACTAGCGGGGGCCCGCTACGAGCAGTACTTC
TRBJ1-6,TRBV29-1,NA,few,CSAEMRGAVGSYNSPLHF,TGCAGCGCCGAAATGCGGGGGGCGGTCGGTTCCTATAATTCACCCCTCCACTTT
TRBJ2-5,TRBV5-1,NA,few,CASSLAGSHLAETQYF,TGCGCCAGCAGCTTGGCCGGATCTCACTTAGCGGAGACCCAGTACTTC
TRBJ1-2,TRBV4-2,NA,once,CAGSQEARGVSGYTF,TGTGCCGGTAGCCAAGAGGCTCGGGGGGTTTCCGGCTACACCTTC
TRBJ2-1,TRBV27,NA,NA,CASRGPISYKEQFF,TGTGCCAGCAGGGGTCCAATCTCCTACAAGGAGCAGTTCTTC